These T cell receptor beta chains were read from a single sample in a study of blood T cell repertoires in COVID-19. Assay: immunoSEQ multiplex PCR; the TCRdb copy retains only in-frame clones and omits some. Of 70,000 to 95,000 clones listed, roughly 80% were seen once; the top ten hold roughly 2%. Material for sequencing was peripheral blood. These receptors were collected from a woman aged 55-70 years with acute or convalescent COVID-19. Each CDR3 is given with its conserved first and last residue. The D gene is left open where the match is weak. Rows give clone size only sometimes, using once, few, many, or a class for an expanded clone.

DNA: TGCGCCAGCAGCCTCAGGGGGGCAGCCGATAATGAAAAACTGTTTTTT
CDR3: CASSLRGAADNEKLFF
V: TRBV4-1
J: TRBJ1-4
length: 16
size: .
D: TRBD1

DNA: TGTGCCAGCAGTGACGGTGCTAGCGGGAGCATGAATGAGCAGTTCTTC
CDR3: CASSDGASGSMNEQFF
V: TRBV6-4
J: TRBJ2-1
length: 16
size: once
D: TRBD2

DNA: TGTGCCAGCAGCTTCGGACAGCCCTCCTACGAGCAGTACTTC
CDR3: CASSFGQPSYEQYF
V: TRBV7-9
J: TRBJ2-7
length: 14
size: few
D: .

DNA: TGTGCCAGCCTCGGGGGTGGCCTCTCTGGAAACACCATATATTTT
CDR3: CASLGGGLSGNTIYF
V: TRBV28
J: TRBJ1-3
length: 15
size: .
D: .

DNA: TGTGCCAGCAGCACGGGACAGGGGAAAGGAGAGACCCAGTACTTC
CDR3: CASSTGQGKGETQYF
V: TRBV7-7
J: TRBJ2-5
length: 15
size: once
D: TRBD1

DNA: TGTGCCACCAGCAGAGATCGAGGGAGCCAGCCCCAGCATTTT
CDR3: CATSRDRGSQPQHF
V: TRBV15
J: TRBJ1-5
length: 14
size: .
D: .

DNA: TGTGCCAGCCTCCACCGAATCCGGGACATCTCCGCCGTGGGGGACGGCACAGATACGCAGTATTTT
CDR3: CASLHRIRDISAVGDGTDTQYF
V: TRBV19
J: TRBJ2-3
length: 22
size: .
D: .

DNA: TGTGCCAGCAGCTTAGTAGCAGGGCAAAACACTGAAGCTTTCTTT
CDR3: CASSLVAGQNTEAFF
V: TRBV7-2
J: TRBJ1-1
length: 15
size: .
D: .

DNA: TGTGCCAGCAGCTGGGGGAGGGTAAATCAGCCCCAGCATTTT
CDR3: CASSWGRVNQPQHF
V: TRBV13
J: TRBJ1-5
length: 14
size: .
D: .

DNA: TGTGCCAGCATGGGGGGGCTGGGGCATGAAAAACTGTTTTTT
CDR3: CASMGGLGHEKLFF
V: TRBV6-5
J: TRBJ1-4
length: 14
size: .
D: .

DNA: TGTGCCAGTAGTATTCGGACAGGGGGGAACTATGGCTACACCTTC
CDR3: CASSIRTGGNYGYTF
V: TRBV19
J: TRBJ1-2
length: 15
size: few
D: TRBD1

DNA: TGTGCCAGCAGTCTAACTAACTATGGCTACACCTTC
CDR3: CASSLTNYGYTF
V: TRBV2
J: TRBJ1-2
length: 12
size: .
D: .

DNA: TGTGCCAGCAGCGACACGGGGGGCCGGAATCAGCCCCAGCATTTT
CDR3: CASSDTGGRNQPQHF
V: TRBV7-9
J: TRBJ1-5
length: 15
size: .
D: .

DNA: TGTGCCAGCAGCTGGACTTCTGTGTCCGGCTACACCTTC
CDR3: CASSWTSVSGYTF
V: TRBV6-5
J: TRBJ1-2
length: 13
size: .
D: .

DNA: TGTGCCAGCAGCTTACACAGGGATAACTATGGCTACACCTTC
CDR3: CASSLHRDNYGYTF
V: TRBV7-9
J: TRBJ1-2
length: 14
size: .
D: .

DNA: TGCGCCAGCAGCCAAAACCGGGGGAATGAAGCTTTCTTT
CDR3: CASSQNRGNEAFF
V: TRBV4-1
J: TRBJ1-1
length: 13
size: .
D: .

DNA: TGTGCCACCAGCAGAGCGCAAGGGGGGGGACGACAGCTAGTAAATGAAAAACTGTTTTTT
CDR3: CATSRAQGGGRQLVNEKLFF
V: TRBV15
J: TRBJ1-4
length: 20
size: few
D: .

DNA: TGTGCCAGCAGCACTCTCCAGGGAAATAATTCACCCCTCCACTTT
CDR3: CASSTLQGNNSPLHF
V: TRBV7-8
J: TRBJ1-6
length: 15
size: few
D: .

DNA: TGTGCCAGCAGGGACAGGGGTACTAATGAAAAACTGTTTTTT
CDR3: CASRDRGTNEKLFF
V: TRBV6-5
J: TRBJ1-4
length: 14
size: .
D: TRBD1

DNA: TGTGCCAGCAGCCAAGTAGGGCAGTCTACAGGGAAACTGTTTTTT
CDR3: CASSQVGQSTGKLFF
V: TRBV3-1/TRBV3-2
J: TRBJ1-4
length: 15
size: .
D: .

DNA: TGTGCCAGCACCCTATCAGGGAATTCACCCCTCCACTTT
CDR3: CASTLSGNSPLHF
V: TRBV28
J: TRBJ1-6
length: 13
size: few
D: .

DNA: TGTGCCAGCAGCCCACACCAGGTCGGTGAGCAGTTCTTC
CDR3: CASSPHQVGEQFF
V: TRBV11-3
J: TRBJ2-1
length: 13
size: .
D: .

DNA: TGTGCCAGCAGCTTCCGAACGGGGGAGACCCAGTACTTC
CDR3: CASSFRTGETQYF
V: TRBV11-2
J: TRBJ2-5
length: 13
size: .
D: .

DNA: TGTGCCAGCAGCATGGGCTCAGCCTACGAGCAGTACTTC
CDR3: CASSMGSAYEQYF
V: TRBV3-1/TRBV3-2
J: TRBJ2-7
length: 13
size: .
D: .

DNA: TGTGCCAGCAGCAAAGGCCTCAGGGTCAGCAGTCAGCCCCAGCATTTT
CDR3: CASSKGLRVSSQPQHF
V: TRBV11-2
J: TRBJ1-5
length: 16
size: .
D: .

DNA: TGTGCCAGCTCACCTAATCAGGATTCTGGAAACACCATATATTTT
CDR3: CASSPNQDSGNTIYF
V: TRBV18
J: TRBJ1-3
length: 15
size: .
D: .

DNA: TGCAGCGTGGCCCCGGGACAGGGGGCAACGCAGTATTTT
CDR3: CSVAPGQGATQYF
V: TRBV29-1
J: TRBJ2-3
length: 13
size: .
D: TRBD1

DNA: TGTGCCAGCAGCGAGGGGCAGGGGGGCGCTAACTATGGCTACACCTTC
CDR3: CASSEGQGGANYGYTF
V: TRBV9
J: TRBJ1-2
length: 16
size: .
D: TRBD1

DNA: TGTGCCAGCAGCCAAAAAGGGACAGGGACCGGTACTGAAGCTTTCTTT
CDR3: CASSQKGTGTGTEAFF
V: TRBV3-1/TRBV3-2
J: TRBJ1-1
length: 16
size: .
D: TRBD1

DNA: TGTGCCAGCAGTCCTAACAGGGAGGGCGGCTACACCTTC
CDR3: CASSPNREGGYTF
V: TRBV27
J: TRBJ1-2
length: 13
size: .
D: .

DNA: TGTGCCAGCAGCGTAACTAGCGGACACTACAATGAGCAGTTCTTC
CDR3: CASSVTSGHYNEQFF
V: TRBV9
J: TRBJ2-1
length: 15
size: .
D: TRBD2

DNA: TGTGCCACCAGCCCCCGAACAGGGGGGCATCAGCCCCAGCATTTT
CDR3: CATSPRTGGHQPQHF
V: TRBV15
J: TRBJ1-5
length: 15
size: .
D: TRBD1

DNA: TGTGCCAGCAGCCAAGACTACCTCCCCCCTTACAATGAGCAGTTCTTC
CDR3: CASSQDYLPPYNEQFF
V: TRBV14
J: TRBJ2-1
length: 16
size: .
D: .

DNA: TGCGCCAGCAGCTTGGCCGGGACAGGGGTTGGCACTGAAGCTTTCTTT
CDR3: CASSLAGTGVGTEAFF
V: TRBV5-1
J: TRBJ1-1
length: 16
size: .
D: TRBD1

DNA: TGTGCCACCAGTGATCCACGACACCAAAATGAAAAACTGTTTTTT
CDR3: CATSDPRHQNEKLFF
V: TRBV24-1
J: TRBJ1-4
length: 15
size: .
D: .

DNA: TGTGCCACCCACCCCATTTGGGCAGAGTCGACTGGCTACACCTTC
CDR3: CATHPIWAESTGYTF
V: TRBV6-6
J: TRBJ1-2
length: 15
size: .
D: .

DNA: TGTGCCAGCAGTGATCAGGGACAGTACTTC
CDR3: CASSDQGQYF
V: TRBV6-1
J: TRBJ2-7
length: 10
size: .
D: .

DNA: TGTGCCAGCAGTCCCTGGACAGGCGGCCTGGATCAGCCCCAGCATTTT
CDR3: CASSPWTGGLDQPQHF
V: TRBV28
J: TRBJ1-5
length: 16
size: .
D: TRBD1

DNA: TGTGCCAGCAGTATGCCCACCACAGGACGGTTGAATTCACCCCTCCACTTT
CDR3: CASSMPTTGRLNSPLHF
V: TRBV27
J: TRBJ1-6
length: 17
size: few
D: .

DNA: TGCGCCAGCAGCTCCCATCTTGACAGGGTGGGAGCAACTAATGAAAAACTGTTTTTT
CDR3: CASSSHLDRVGATNEKLFF
V: TRBV5-1
J: TRBJ1-4
length: 19
size: .
D: TRBD1

DNA: TGTGCCAGCAGTGCCAGGAGGGTACTGATGAACACTGAAGCTTTCTTT
CDR3: CASSARRVLMNTEAFF
V: TRBV27
J: TRBJ1-1
length: 16
size: .
D: .

DNA: TGTGCCAGCAGCATCACAGGGTCATCTCAGCCCCAGCATTTT
CDR3: CASSITGSSQPQHF
V: TRBV28
J: TRBJ1-5
length: 14
size: .
D: .

DNA: TGTGCCAGCAGCTTGCCAGGGGGCACAGATACGCAGTATTTT
CDR3: CASSLPGGTDTQYF
V: TRBV5-5
J: TRBJ2-3
length: 14
size: .
D: .

DNA: TGTGCCAGCAGCAGGGGACAGCGAAACACTGAAGCTTTCTTT
CDR3: CASSRGQRNTEAFF
V: TRBV27
J: TRBJ1-1
length: 14
size: .
D: TRBD1

DNA: TGTGCCAGCACCCCATTCCCCTTGGGGAGCTCTGGGGCCAACGTCCTGACTTTC
CDR3: CASTPFPLGSSGANVLTF
V: TRBV13
J: TRBJ2-6
length: 18
size: .
D: .

DNA: TGTGCCAGCAGTTTAACTGGACAGGGAAAGACCCAGTACTTC
CDR3: CASSLTGQGKTQYF
V: TRBV28
J: TRBJ2-5
length: 14
size: .
D: TRBD1

DNA: TGCGCCAGCAGCTTGTTGACTAGCGGGATGGGTAATGAGCAGTTCTTC
CDR3: CASSLLTSGMGNEQFF
V: TRBV5-1
J: TRBJ2-1
length: 16
size: .
D: TRBD2

DNA: TGTGCCATCAGTGAGGCGGGGTCGGGGGTTAGCACAGATACGCAGTATTTT
CDR3: CAISEAGSGVSTDTQYF
V: TRBV10-3
J: TRBJ2-3
length: 17
size: .
D: .

DNA: TGTGCCAGCAGCGTAGGTCAGGAGGGCTACGAGCAGTACTTC
CDR3: CASSVGQEGYEQYF
V: TRBV9
J: TRBJ2-7
length: 14
size: .
D: .

DNA: TGTGCCAGCAGCTTTACCAACAGGGTCAGCAATCAGCCCCAGCATTTT
CDR3: CASSFTNRVSNQPQHF
V: TRBV25-1
J: TRBJ1-5
length: 16
size: .
D: .

DNA: TGTGCCACCAGCAGATGCAGGACTAGCGGCTGCACAGATACGCAGTATTTT
CDR3: CATSRCRTSGCTDTQYF
V: TRBV15
J: TRBJ2-3
length: 17
size: .
D: TRBD2

DNA: TGTGCCAGCAGCCTAGGAACAGGGGGACTCTATGGCTACACCTTC
CDR3: CASSLGTGGLYGYTF
V: TRBV7-9
J: TRBJ1-2
length: 15
size: .
D: TRBD1

DNA: TGTGCCTCGAAACAGATTTCTGGAAACACCATATATTTT
CDR3: CASKQISGNTIYF
V: TRBV30
J: TRBJ1-3
length: 13
size: .
D: .

DNA: TGTGCTAGTGGACTTACAGGACCCAACGGAATTAACTATGGCTACACCTTC
CDR3: CASGLTGPNGINYGYTF
V: TRBV12-5
J: TRBJ1-2
length: 17
size: .
D: .

DNA: TGTGCCAGCAGTTCCCCCCCAAATTCACCCCTCCACTTT
CDR3: CASSSPPNSPLHF
V: TRBV12-3/TRBV12-4
J: TRBJ1-6
length: 13
size: .
D: .

DNA: TGCGCCAGCAGCTTTGCGGGACTTAACTCCTACAATGAGCAGTTCTTC
CDR3: CASSFAGLNSYNEQFF
V: TRBV5-1
J: TRBJ2-1
length: 16
size: .
D: .

DNA: TGCGCCAGCAGCCCCGGGACAGGGAATGAAAAACTGTTTTTT
CDR3: CASSPGTGNEKLFF
V: TRBV5-1
J: TRBJ1-4
length: 14
size: few
D: TRBD1